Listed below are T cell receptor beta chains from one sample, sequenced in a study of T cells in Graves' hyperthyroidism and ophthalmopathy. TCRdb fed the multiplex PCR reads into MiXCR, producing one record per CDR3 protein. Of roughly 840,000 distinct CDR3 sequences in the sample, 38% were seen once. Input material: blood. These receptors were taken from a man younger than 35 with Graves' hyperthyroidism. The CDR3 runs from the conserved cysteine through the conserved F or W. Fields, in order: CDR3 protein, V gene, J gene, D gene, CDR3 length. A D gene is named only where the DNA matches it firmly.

CASSFVGNGHEQYF	TRBV7-9	TRBJ2-7	-	14
CASSFAGADTGELFF	TRBV19	TRBJ2-2	-	15
CASSQGHSVAEAFF	TRBV7-6	TRBJ1-1	-	14
CASSLAPGQQYF	TRBV12-3/TRBV12-4	TRBJ2-7	-	12
CASSAWTGVNYGYTF	TRBV25-1	TRBJ1-2	TRBD1	15
CASGPDSFSNTEAFF	TRBV19	TRBJ1-1	-	15
CASKRLSDQPQHF	TRBV6-1	TRBJ1-5	-	13
CAISGGVGTQYF	TRBV10-3	TRBJ2-5	-	12
CASIGGSYSPLHF	TRBV28	TRBJ1-6	-	13
CASSGRTQGNTEAFF	TRBV19	TRBJ1-1	-	15
CASSSRDRGSRSYNSPLHF	TRBV5-1	TRBJ1-6	TRBD1	19
CAISDSGTVHTEAFF	TRBV10-3	TRBJ1-1	-	15
CASRPSAGSNQPQHF	TRBV19	TRBJ1-5	-	15
CASSLTGGLSYEQYF	TRBV10-3	TRBJ2-7	TRBD1	15
CASSQDRETGAYEQYF	TRBV7-9	TRBJ2-7	TRBD1	16
CASKTKGGELFF	TRBV5-1	TRBJ2-2	-	12
CASSSRWQVNSPLHF	TRBV25-1	TRBJ1-6	-	15